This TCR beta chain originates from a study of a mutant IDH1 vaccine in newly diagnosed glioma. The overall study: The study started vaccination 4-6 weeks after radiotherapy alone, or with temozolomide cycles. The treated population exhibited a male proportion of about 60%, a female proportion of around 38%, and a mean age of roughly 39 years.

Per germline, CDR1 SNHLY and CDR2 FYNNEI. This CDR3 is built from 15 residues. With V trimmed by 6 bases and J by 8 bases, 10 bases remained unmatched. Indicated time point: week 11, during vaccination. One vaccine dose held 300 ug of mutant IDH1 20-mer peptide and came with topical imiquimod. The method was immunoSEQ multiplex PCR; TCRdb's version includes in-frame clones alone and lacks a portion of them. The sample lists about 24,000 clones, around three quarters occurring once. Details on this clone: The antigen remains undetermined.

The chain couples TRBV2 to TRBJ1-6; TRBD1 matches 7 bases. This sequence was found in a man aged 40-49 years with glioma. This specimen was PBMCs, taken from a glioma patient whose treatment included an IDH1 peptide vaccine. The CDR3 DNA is TGTGCCAGCAGAGACACAGGGGCGAAGGATTCACCCCTCCACTTT. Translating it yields CASRDTGAKDSPLHF.